The 30 T cell receptor beta chains below were found in one sample sequenced in a study of graft-versus-host responses after intestinal transplantation. Clones were read by immunoSEQ multiplex PCR, and TCRdb kept only the in-frame ones, dropping some. Of tens of thousands of clones in the sample, about 94% were seen once. No antigen is known for these receptors. The sequencing here drew on unstimulated CD4+ T cells sorted from spleen or lymph node cells, taken before transplant. The receptors were gathered from a human donor who was the organ donor for an intestinal transplant.

The chain has TRBV15 and TRBJ1-5; 8 bases match TRBD1. V dropped 1 base and J dropped 4; count of bases not matched to a gene: 6. This CDR3 has 16 amino acids. Germline V gene sequence: CDR1 LNHNV, CDR2 YYDKDF (reference sequence). The CDR3 here is CATSRGQGILNQPQHF. Here the CDR3 DNA reads TGTGCCACCAGCAGAGGACAGGGGATTTTAAATCAGCCCCAGCATTTT.

This chain uses TRBV5-5 with TRBJ1-5, with D perhaps matching TRBD1 (6 bases). Germline loops: CDR1 SGHKS, CDR2 YYEKEE (reference sequence). Between the trimmed V and J ends, which lost 0 bases and 3 bases, there was a span of 13 bases. The CDR3 spans 16 residues. CDR3 sequence: CASSLGPQGNNQPQHF. CDR3 nucleotide sequence: TGTGCCAGCAGCTTGGGTCCCCAGGGGAACAATCAGCCCCAGCATTTT.

V usage is TRBV5-1 and J usage is TRBJ2-3, with 7 bases aligning to TRBD2. The trim removed 1 base at V and 3 bases at J, leaving 5 bases unmatched. Germline values: CDR1 SGHRS, CDR2 YFSETQ. CDR3 length equals 15 residues. The chain's CDR3 is CASSLMPSGTDTQYF. CDR3 coding DNA: TGCGCCAGCAGCTTGATGCCTAGCGGTACAGATACGCAGTATTTT.

This chain uses TRBV6-6 with TRBJ1-5; D ambiguous. The CDR3 contains 14 residues. Germline V CDR1 and CDR2: MNHNY, SVGAGI (reference sequence). Trimming cost V 4 bases and J 1 base, with 8 bases left between them. The CDR3 here is CASSLSLSNQPQHF. The CDR3 DNA reads TGTGCCAGCAGTTTAAGTCTCAGCAATCAGCCCCAGCATTTT.

The chain combines TRBV18 with TRBJ2-3; 7 bases are a match to TRBD2. Trimming at V came to 4 bases and at J to 2 bases, leaving 9 bases not matched to a gene. The length of the CDR3 is 16 residues. Looked up from germline, CDR1 is KGHSH and CDR2 is LQKENI. CDR3 bases: TGTGCCAGCTCACTACTGCGCGGGGGAACCACAGATACGCAGTATTTT. Translating it yields CASSLLRGGTTDTQYF.

The chain has TRBV5-6 and TRBJ2-5; D is unclear. The V end lost 6 bases, the J end lost 0 bases, and 18 bases lay between the germline ends. CDR3 size: 16 residues. CDR1 and CDR2 from the germline V gene are SGHDT and YYEEEE. This chain's CDR3 is CASTPLDLRYQETQYF. The CDR3 DNA follows: TGTGCCAGCACCCCGTTAGACTTAAGGTACCAAGAGACCCAGTACTTC.

The chain carries TRBV7-2 and TRBJ2-7; no definite D call. Germline-derived CDR1 and CDR2 are SGHTA and FQGNSA. V shed 5 bases and J shed 3 bases, with 20 bases lying between them. The CDR3 covers 16 residues. For the CDR3, the DNA is TGTGCCAGCAGCATACGGGTTGCACTGACGTACTACGAGCAGTACTTC. Translated, it gives CASSIRVALTYYEQYF.

This chain uses TRBV7-2 with TRBJ2-5; 11 nucleotides align to TRBD1. J lost 4 bases, V lost 3 bases, and 7 bases had no gene match. Germline-derived CDR1 and CDR2 are SGHTA and FQGNSA. The CDR3 contains 16 residues. The CDR3 loop is CASSFIGQGAGETQYF. As DNA, the CDR3 is TGTGCCAGCAGCTTTATAGGACAGGGGGCGGGAGAGACCCAGTACTTC.

The chain is built from TRBV6-6 and TRBJ2-1, with 8 bases identical to TRBD2. V lost 9 bases and J lost 2; bases outside the gene matches: 6. The CDR3 is 14 amino acids. Germline CDR1 and CDR2: MNHNY and SVGAGI (reference sequence). The CDR3 nucleotides are TGTGCCAGTATAAGCGGGGGTACCTACAATGAGCAGTTCTTC. This gives the protein CASISGGTYNEQFF.

The gene calls are TRBV6-6 and TRBJ1-5; TRBD1 aligns across 10 bases. Germline lookup yields CDR1 MNHNY and CDR2 SVGAGI (reference sequence). Trimming took 6 bases from V and 3 from J; bases not matched to a gene: 8. This CDR3 region has 16 residues. The CDR3 region is CASRTHGTGVNQPQHF. The CDR3 nucleotides are TGTGCCAGCAGAACCCACGGGACAGGGGTCAATCAGCCCCAGCATTTT.

The chain joins TRBV7-2 to TRBJ1-1, with unresolved D. The V gene's germline CDR1 is SGHTA and CDR2 FQGNSA. The CDR3 is made up of 15 amino acids. Trimming took off 5 bases at V and 1 base at J, with 14 bases between the two ends. The CDR3 protein is CASSPMGWQNTEAFF. The CDR3 DNA sequence: TGTGCCAGCAGCCCAATGGGGTGGCAGAACACTGAAGCTTTCTTT.

This clone was recorded once. DNA for the CDR3: TGTGCCAGTAGTATCAGGCGGGGGCCCACAGATACGCAGTATTTT. As protein: CASSIRRGPTDTQYF. This chain connects TRBV19 to TRBJ2-3; D perhaps matches TRBD2 (7 bases). Trimming shortened V by 3 bases and J by 2 bases, and 12 bases separated the two germline ends. The CDR3 contains 15 residues. Germline CDR1 and CDR2: LNHDA and SQIVND (reference sequence).

The chain uses TRBV28 and TRBJ1-6, with D possibly matching TRBD1 (6 bases). Germline V CDR1 and CDR2: MDHEN, SYDVKM. The V end was cut by 6 bases, the J end by 0 bases, with 24 bases between. The CDR3 spans 20 residues. The CDR3 is CASSSPPGHGTSSYNSPLHF. CDR3 in DNA: TGTGCCAGCAGCAGCCCTCCGGGACACGGGACGAGCTCCTATAATTCACCCCTCCACTTT.

The CDR3 DNA follows: TGTGCCAGCTCACCAACGCAGGGAAGGTTGGATACGCAGTATTTT. Translation: CASSPTQGRLDTQYF. The chain links TRBV18 to TRBJ2-3; TRBD1 might be the D (5 bases). This CDR3 is 15 amino acids long. V lost 2 bases and J lost 6, with 15 bases in between. CDR1 is KGHSH and CDR2 is LQKENI in the germline V gene.

The chain has TRBV5-4 and TRBJ2-7; D is ambiguous. CDR3 length: 14 residues. Germline V lookup: CDR1 SGHNT, CDR2 YYREEE (reference sequence). Trimming removed 4 bases at V and 2 bases at J, with 13 bases between. The CDR3: CASSKKSLPYEQYF. The CDR3 nucleotides read TGTGCCAGCAGCAAAAAGTCCCTCCCCTACGAGCAGTACTTC.

The rearrangement uses TRBV9 and TRBJ1-2; 7 nucleotides line up with TRBD1. CDR1 and CDR2 from the germline V gene are SGDLS and YYNGEE. This CDR3 spans 17 amino acids. Losses at the gene ends were 2 bases for V and 5 bases for J; bases not matched to a gene: 15. The CDR3 sequence: CASSVRQDRDRPYGYTF. CDR3 DNA: TGTGCCAGCAGCGTGAGACAAGACAGGGATCGGCCTTATGGCTACACCTTC.

The chain has TRBV5-6 and TRBJ2-3, with D tentatively TRBD2 (7 bases). Trimming took off 1 base at V and 6 bases at J, with 18 bases between the two ends. Germline CDR1 is SGHDT and CDR2 is YYEEEE. This CDR3 comprises 16 residues. CDR3 protein: CASSLTAWGGADTQYF. The CDR3 coding sequence is TGTGCCAGCAGCTTGACGGCGTGGGGGGGGGCCGATACGCAGTATTTT.

The chain couples TRBV28 to TRBJ1-5, with D maybe TRBD1 (6 bases). This CDR3 has 15 residues. The germline V gene encodes CDR1 MDHEN and CDR2 SYDVKM. V gave up 7 bases and J gave up 2 bases, with 15 bases separating them. The CDR3 sequence: CASNPRGEGNQPQHF. For the CDR3, the DNA is TGTGCCAGCAACCCCAGGGGAGAGGGCAATCAGCCCCAGCATTTT. The variable domain in full, completed from reference TRBV28 and TRBJ1-5, reads DVKVTQSSRYLVKRTGEKVFLECVQDMDHENMFWYRQDPGLGLRLIYFSYDVKMKEKGDIPEGYSVSREKKERFSLILESASTNQTSMYLCASNPRGEGNQPQHFGDGTRLSIL.

V and J are TRBV6-5 and TRBJ1-1, with 11 bases that match TRBD1. V was clipped by 0 bases and J by 3 bases; unmatched bases: 0. There are 15 residues in the CDR3. Per germline, CDR1 MNHEY and CDR2 SVGAGI. The CDR3 nucleotides are TGTGCCAGCAGTTACTCGGGACAGGGGGACACTGAAGCTTTCTTT. This encodes CASSYSGQGDTEAFF.

The chain employs TRBV5-4 and TRBJ2-1, with 14 bases lining up with TRBD2. The V gene end was trimmed by 4 bases and the J gene end by 3 bases; junction bases not matched to a gene: 9. Looked up from germline, CDR1 is SGHNT and CDR2 is YYREEE (reference sequence). The CDR3 extends over 18 amino acids. This CDR3 reads CASSGPGTSGGLYNEQFF. In DNA form, the CDR3 reads TGTGCCAGCAGCGGTCCCGGGACTAGCGGGGGCCTCTACAATGAGCAGTTCTTC. The full variable domain, with the rest looked up from reference TRBV5-4 and TRBJ2-1, is ETGVTQSPTHLIKTRGQQVTLRCSSQSGHNTVSWYQQALGQGPQFIFQYYREEENGRGNFPPRFSGLQFPNYSSELNVNALELDDSALYLCASSGPGTSGGLYNEQFFGPGTRLTVL.

The rearrangement links TRBV11-2 to TRBJ2-5; tentatively, D is TRBD1 or TRBD2 (5 bases each). CDR1 and CDR2 from the germline V gene are SGHAT and FQNNGV. Trimming pared 4 bases from V and 7 bases from J, leaving 13 bases between. The length of the CDR3 is 13 residues. Here the CDR3 reads CASSSWDLLTQYF. CDR3 sequence (DNA): TGTGCCAGCAGCTCATGGGACCTTTTGACCCAGTACTTC.

The CDR3 region is CASNTGGAGETQYF. CDR3 coding DNA: TGTGCCAGCAACACAGGGGGCGCAGGGGAGACCCAGTACTTC. The genes are TRBV2 and TRBJ2-5; TRBD1 matches at 9 bases. Germline values: CDR1 SNHLY, CDR2 FYNNEI. J was trimmed by 5 bases and V by 7 bases; bases with no gene match: 8. The CDR3 runs to 14 residues.

The CDR3 sequence: CASRQAENSYNEQFF. CDR3 DNA sequence: TGTGCCAGCAGGCAAGCGGAAAACTCCTACAATGAGCAGTTCTTC. V usage is TRBV5-4 and J usage is TRBJ2-1; possibly TRBD2 for D (5 bases). The germline V and J ends were trimmed by 5 bases and 0 bases, with 12 bases remaining between them. The germline V gene has CDR1 SGHNT and CDR2 YYREEE (reference sequence). The CDR3 sequence is 15 residues long.

The rearrangement links TRBV4-3 to TRBJ1-3; the D gene is possibly TRBD1 (5 bases). Trimming stripped 4 bases from V and 0 bases from J, with 22 bases between. In germline, CDR1 is LGHNA, CDR2 YSLEER. The CDR3 is 19 amino acids. The CDR3 loop reads CASSPRLGTAFLSGNTIYF. The CDR3, as DNA: TGCGCCAGCAGCCCCCGACTCGGGACGGCTTTTCTCTCTGGAAACACCATATATTTT.

This clone was observed a single time. The chain recombines TRBV11-1 with TRBJ1-5; 7 bases are a match to TRBD1. There are 17 residues in the CDR3. J lost 3 bases, V lost 4 bases, and 12 bases had no gene match. Germline CDR1 SGHAT, CDR2 FQDESV (reference sequence). The CDR3 loop reads CASSSTPGQAYNQPQHF. CDR3 bases: TGTGCCAGCAGCTCGACCCCAGGACAGGCATACAATCAGCCCCAGCATTTT.

The chain recombines TRBV7-9 with TRBJ1-2; D uncertain. The CDR3 spans 13 residues. The germline V gene encodes CDR1 SEHNR and CDR2 FQNEAQ (reference sequence). The ends were cut back, 6 bases at V and 1 base at J, with 9 bases in the middle. This CDR3 is CASRRDGNYGYTF. CDR3 DNA: TGTGCCAGCAGAAGAGACGGTAACTATGGCTACACCTTC.

The chain links TRBV11-2 to TRBJ2-7; D is uncertain. CDR3 size: 14 residues. The germline V gene has CDR1 SGHAT and CDR2 FQNNGV. Trimming shortened V by 0 bases and J by 4 bases, and 10 bases separated the two germline ends. The CDR3 is CASSLEAGRYEQYF. The CDR3 DNA is TGTGCCAGCAGCTTAGAGGCCGGCAGATACGAGCAGTACTTC.

The chain carries TRBV25-1 and TRBJ1-1; weak D call: TRBD1 (5 bases). From germline, CDR1 is MGHDK and CDR2 SYGVNS. This CDR3 has 13 amino acids. Trimming pared 3 bases from V and 4 bases from J, leaving 9 bases between. The DNA of the CDR3 is TGTGCCAGCAGTGATTACAGGAGCACTGAAGCTTTCTTT. This encodes CASSDYRSTEAFF.

The V gene is TRBV5-1, the J gene TRBJ2-6; perhaps TRBD1 as D (6 bases). The CDR3 has 18 residues. The ends were cut back, 1 base at V and 0 bases at J, with 14 bases in the middle. Germline CDR1 is SGHRS and CDR2 is YFSETQ. The CDR3 is CASSLPGTPSSGANVLTF. The CDR3 coding sequence is TGCGCCAGCAGCTTGCCAGGGACACCCTCCTCTGGGGCCAACGTCCTGACTTTC.

This rearrangement joins TRBV20-1 to TRBJ1-1; no definite D call. V lost 6 bases, J lost 5 bases, and 10 bases lay in between. The CDR3 runs to 11 residues. Germline loops: CDR1 DFQATT, CDR2 SNEGSKA (reference sequence). DNA of the CDR3: TGCAGTGCGCAGGTGGGAACTGAAGCTTTCTTT. Its protein product is CSAQVGTEAFF.